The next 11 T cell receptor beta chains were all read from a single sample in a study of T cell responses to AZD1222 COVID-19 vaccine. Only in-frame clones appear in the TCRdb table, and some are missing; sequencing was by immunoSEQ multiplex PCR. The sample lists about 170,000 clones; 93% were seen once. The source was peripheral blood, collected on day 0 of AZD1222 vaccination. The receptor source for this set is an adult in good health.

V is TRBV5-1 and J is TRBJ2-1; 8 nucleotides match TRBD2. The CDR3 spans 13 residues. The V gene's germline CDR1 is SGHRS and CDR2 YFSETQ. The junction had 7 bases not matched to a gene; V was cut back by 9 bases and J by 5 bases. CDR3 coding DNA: TGCGCCACCCAGACTAGCGATAACAATGAGCAGTTCTTC. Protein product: CATQTSDNNEQFF.

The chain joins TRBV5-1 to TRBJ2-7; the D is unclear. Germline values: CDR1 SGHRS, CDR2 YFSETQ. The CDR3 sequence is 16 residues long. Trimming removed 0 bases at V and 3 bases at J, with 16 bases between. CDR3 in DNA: TGCGCCAGCAGCTTGGACCTAATCAACCCTAACTACGAGCAGTACTTC. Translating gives CASSLDLINPNYEQYF.

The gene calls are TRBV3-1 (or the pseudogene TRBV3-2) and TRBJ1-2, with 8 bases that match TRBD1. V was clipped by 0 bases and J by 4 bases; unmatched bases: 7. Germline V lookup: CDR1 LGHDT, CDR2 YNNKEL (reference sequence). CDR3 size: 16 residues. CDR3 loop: CASSQDFSGQGYGYTF. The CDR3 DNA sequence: TGTGCCAGCAGCCAAGATTTCAGCGGACAGGGCTATGGCTACACCTTC.

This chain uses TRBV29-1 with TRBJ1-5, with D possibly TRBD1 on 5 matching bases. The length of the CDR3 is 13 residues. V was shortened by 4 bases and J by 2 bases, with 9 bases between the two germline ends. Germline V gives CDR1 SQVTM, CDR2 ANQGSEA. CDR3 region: CSVVVGGNQPQHF. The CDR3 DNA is TGCAGCGTTGTTGTGGGGGGCAATCAGCCCCAGCATTTT.

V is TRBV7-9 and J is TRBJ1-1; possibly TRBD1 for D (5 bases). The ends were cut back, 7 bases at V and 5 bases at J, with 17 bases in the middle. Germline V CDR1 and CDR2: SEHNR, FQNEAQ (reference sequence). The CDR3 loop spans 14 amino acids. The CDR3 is CASNRGGMGTEAFF. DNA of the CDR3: TGTGCCAGCAATCGCGGGGGAATGGGTACTGAAGCTTTCTTT. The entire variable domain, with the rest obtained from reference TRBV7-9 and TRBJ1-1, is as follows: DTGVSQNPRHKITKRGQNVTFRCDPISEHNRLYWYRQTLGQGPEFLTYFQNEAQLEKSRLLSDRFSAERPKGSFSTLEIQRTEQGDSAMYLCASNRGGMGTEAFFGQGTRLTVV.

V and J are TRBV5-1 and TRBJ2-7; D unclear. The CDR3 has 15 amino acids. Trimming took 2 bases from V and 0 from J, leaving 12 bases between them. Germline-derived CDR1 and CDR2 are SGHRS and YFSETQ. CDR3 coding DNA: TGCGCCAGCAGCTTAGGGCGGACCTCCTCCTACGAGCAGTACTTC. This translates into CASSLGRTSSYEQYF.

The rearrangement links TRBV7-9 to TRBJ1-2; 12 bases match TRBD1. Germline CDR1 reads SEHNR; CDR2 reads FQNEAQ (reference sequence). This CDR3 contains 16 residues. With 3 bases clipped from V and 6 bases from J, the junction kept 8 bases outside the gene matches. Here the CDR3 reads CASSFGTGGASDGYTF. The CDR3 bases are TGTGCCAGCAGCTTCGGGACAGGGGGCGCTTCGGATGGCTACACCTTC.

The CDR3 nucleotides read TGTGCCAGCAGTTACTCGAAGCAGGGCGGGTACGAGCAGTACTTC. Encoded protein: CASSYSKQGGYEQYF. This chain joins TRBV6-5 and TRBJ2-7, with D perhaps matching TRBD1 or TRBD2 (5 bases each). Germline-derived CDR1 and CDR2 are MNHEY and SVGAGI. The CDR3 loop spans 15 amino acids. V lost 0 bases, J lost 4 bases, and 13 bases lay in between.

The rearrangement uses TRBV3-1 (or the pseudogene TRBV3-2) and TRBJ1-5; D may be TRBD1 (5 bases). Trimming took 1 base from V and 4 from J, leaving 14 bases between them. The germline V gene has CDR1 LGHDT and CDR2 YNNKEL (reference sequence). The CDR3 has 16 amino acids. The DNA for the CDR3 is TGTGCCAGCAGCCAAGGCATGAAGGGGTTAAATCAGCCCCAGCATTTT. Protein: CASSQGMKGLNQPQHF.

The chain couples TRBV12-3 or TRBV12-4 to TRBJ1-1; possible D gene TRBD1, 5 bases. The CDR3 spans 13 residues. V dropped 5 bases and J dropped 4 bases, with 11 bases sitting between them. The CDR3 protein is CASSHGQPTEAFF. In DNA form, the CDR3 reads TGTGCCAGCAGTCATGGACAACCCACTGAAGCTTTCTTT.

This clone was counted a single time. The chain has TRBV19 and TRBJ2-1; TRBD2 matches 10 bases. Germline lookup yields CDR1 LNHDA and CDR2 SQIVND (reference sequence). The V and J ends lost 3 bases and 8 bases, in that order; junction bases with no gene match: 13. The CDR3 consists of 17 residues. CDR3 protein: CASSISSGVAGGYEQFF. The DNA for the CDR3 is TGTGCCAGTAGTATTTCTTCCGGGGTAGCGGGAGGCTATGAGCAGTTCTTC.